The clone carrying this T cell receptor beta chain is medium-sized (0.01 to 0.1%) in the sample. Its specificity is not known. This entry belongs to a study of T cell responses to AZD1222 COVID-19 vaccine. General study results and limits: Donors skewed white British and female; clonal diversity was possibly underestimated.

Germline-derived CDR1 and CDR2 are SEHNR and FQNEAQ (reference sequence). The ends were cut back, 11 bases at V and 6 bases at J, with 22 bases in the middle. The CDR3 is made up of 14 amino acids. Using immunoSEQ multiplex PCR, the repertoire was profiled, and TCRdb retains in-frame clones only, with some absent. The data show 75,000 to 95,000 clones, about 88% seen once. The chain employs TRBV7-9 and TRBJ1-1; D remains unclear. The source was peripheral blood, collected on day 0 of AZD1222 vaccination. This TCR was sampled from an adult in good health. The CDR3 loop is CASNKGRLSAEAFF. In DNA, the CDR3 is TGTGCCTCGAACAAAGGACGCCTTAGCGCTGAAGCTTTCTTT.